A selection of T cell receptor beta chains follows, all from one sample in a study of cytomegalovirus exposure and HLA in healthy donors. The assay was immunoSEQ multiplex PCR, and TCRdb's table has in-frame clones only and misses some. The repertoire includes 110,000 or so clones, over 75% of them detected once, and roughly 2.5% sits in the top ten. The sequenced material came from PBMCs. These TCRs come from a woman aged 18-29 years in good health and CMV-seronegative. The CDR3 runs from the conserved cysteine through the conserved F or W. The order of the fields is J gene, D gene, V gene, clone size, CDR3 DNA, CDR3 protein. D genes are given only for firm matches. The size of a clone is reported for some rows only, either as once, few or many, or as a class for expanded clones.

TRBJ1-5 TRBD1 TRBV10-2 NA TGCGCCAGCAGTGACTCAGGACAGGGGTTTCAGCCCCAGCATTTT CASSDSGQGFQPQHF
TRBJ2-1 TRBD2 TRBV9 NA TGTGCCAGCAGCGTGTCCGGGGGGGGTGGGAATGAGCAGTTCTTC CASSVSGGGGNEQFF
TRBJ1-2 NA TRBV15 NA TGTGCCACCAGCAGAGATCTAGGGGTTGGCTACACCTTC CATSRDLGVGYTF
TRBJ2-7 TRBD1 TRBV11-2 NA TGTGCCAGCAGCTTATGGAGGGACAGGGGACGCGAGCAGTACTTC CASSLWRDRGREQYF
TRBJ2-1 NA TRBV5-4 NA TGTGCCAGCAGCCTAAGCTACAATGAGCAGTTCTTC CASSLSYNEQFF
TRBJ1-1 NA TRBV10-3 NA TGTGCCATCAGTGATAACCCGGTGACTGAAGCTTTCTTT CAISDNPVTEAFF
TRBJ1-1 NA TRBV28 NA TGTGCCAGCAGTCAACAGGGTCCGGAGGCTTTCTTT CASSQQGPEAFF
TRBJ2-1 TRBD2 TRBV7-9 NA TGTGCCAGCAGCTTAGCGGGACTAGCGGGAGAGGTCTTC CASSLAGLAGEVF
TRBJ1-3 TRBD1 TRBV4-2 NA TGTGCCAGCAGCCAAACGGACAGGGCAGAGTACACCATATATTTT CASSQTDRAEYTIYF
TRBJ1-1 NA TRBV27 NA TGTGCCAGCAGATCAAACACTGAAGCTTTCTTT CASRSNTEAFF
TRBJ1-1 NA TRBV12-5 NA TGTGCTAGTGGTTTGGCCGACAGGTTGAACACTGAAGCTTTCTTT CASGLADRLNTEAFF
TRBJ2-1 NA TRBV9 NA TGTGCCAGCAGCATGCGAGCCGACAATGAGCAGTTCTTC CASSMRADNEQFF
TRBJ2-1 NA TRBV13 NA TGTGCCAGCAGCCCTAGGACAGCCCTCTACAATGAGCAGTTCTTC CASSPRTALYNEQFF
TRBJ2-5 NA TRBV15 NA TGTGCCACCAGCAGAGATCAGGGAAGAGTGTACCAAGAGACCCAGTACTTC CATSRDQGRVYQETQYF
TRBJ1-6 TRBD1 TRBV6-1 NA TGTGCCAGCGTACAGGGGAATTCACCCCTCCACTTT CASVQGNSPLHF
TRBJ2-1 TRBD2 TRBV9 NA TGTGCCAGCAGCCTAGCGGGAGGAAGGGGGTCCTACAATGAGCAGTTCTTC CASSLAGGRGSYNEQFF
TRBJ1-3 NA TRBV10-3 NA TGTGCCATCAGTGAGTCCCAAGCTCTCTCTGGAAACACCATATATTTT CAISESQALSGNTIYF
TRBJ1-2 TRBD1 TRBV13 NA TGTGCCAGCAGTCTCAACCCGGACAGGTCTGACTATGGCTACACCTTC CASSLNPDRSDYGYTF
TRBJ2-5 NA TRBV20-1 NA TGCAGTGCTGGACTCAAAGAGACCCAGTACTTC CSAGLKETQYF
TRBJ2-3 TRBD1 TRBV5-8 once TGTGCCAGCAGCTTGGGCACTGACAGGGTCTCAGATACGCAGTATTTT CASSLGTDRVSDTQYF
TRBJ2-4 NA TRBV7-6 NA TGTGCCAGCAGCTTAGGACCAGGGGCCAAAAACATTCAGTACTTC CASSLGPGAKNIQYF
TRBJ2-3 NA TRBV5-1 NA TGCGCCAGCAGCTTGGTCGGGGGGCGCACAGATACGCAGTATTTT CASSLVGGRTDTQYF
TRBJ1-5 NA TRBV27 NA TGTGCCAGCAGTTTCTCCAGGGGAGTTAATCAGCCCCAGCATTTT CASSFSRGVNQPQHF
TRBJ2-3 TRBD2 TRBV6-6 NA TGTGCCAGCAGTCCAAAAGGACTAGCGGCCACAGATACGCAGTATTTT CASSPKGLAATDTQYF
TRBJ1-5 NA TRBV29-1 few TGCAGCGTGGGGGGGGCGGGACAGCCCCAGCATTTT CSVGGAGQPQHF
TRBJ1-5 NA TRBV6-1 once TGTGCCAGCAGTGCTTGGCATCAGCCCCAGCATTTT CASSAWHQPQHF
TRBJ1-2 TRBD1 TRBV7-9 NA TGTGCCAGCAGTCCCCAGGGGGCTAACTATGGCTACACCTTC CASSPQGANYGYTF
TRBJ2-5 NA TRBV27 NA TGTGCCACCCGTAGGGGGGGGGCATGGGAAGAGACCCAGTACTTC CATRRGGAWEETQYF
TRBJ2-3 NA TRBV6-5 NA TGTGCCAGCAGTTGGGGTGTGGGAGAGGTAGATACGCAGTATTTT CASSWGVGEVDTQYF
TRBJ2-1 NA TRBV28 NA TGTGCCACAGGGAACAATGAGCAGTTCTTC CATGNNEQFF
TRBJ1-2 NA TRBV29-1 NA TGCAGCGTTGCGGGTGAAGGCTACACCTTC CSVAGEGYTF
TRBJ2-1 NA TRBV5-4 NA TGTGCCAGCAGCTTGACGCTAAATGAGCAGTTCTTC CASSLTLNEQFF
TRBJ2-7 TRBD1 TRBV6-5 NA TGTGCCAGCAGTAAAGGACAGGGAGGAGCCTACGAGCAGTACTTC CASSKGQGGAYEQYF
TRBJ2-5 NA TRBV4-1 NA TGCGCCAGCAGCCAAGTGCTGGTGGGGGCCCACGACCAAGAGACCCAGTACTTC CASSQVLVGAHDQETQYF
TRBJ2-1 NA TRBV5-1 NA TGCGCCAGCAGCTTGGGGCTCTCCTACAATGAGCAGTTCTTC CASSLGLSYNEQFF
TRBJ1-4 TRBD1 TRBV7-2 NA TGTGCCAGCAGCCATAAAGGGACAGCTAATGAAAAACTGTTTTTT CASSHKGTANEKLFF
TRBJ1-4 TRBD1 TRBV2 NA TGTGCCAGCAGCCAGGAGGGACAGGGGGGTATAGCTAATGAAAAACTGTTTTTT CASSQEGQGGIANEKLFF
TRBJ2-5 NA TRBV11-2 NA TGTGCCAGCAGCCCAGAGGCTAGAGAGACCCAGTACTTC CASSPEARETQYF
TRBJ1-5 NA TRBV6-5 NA TGTGCCAGCAGCAGGTATAGCAATCAGCCCCAGCATTTT CASSRYSNQPQHF
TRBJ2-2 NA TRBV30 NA TGTGCCTGGAGTGTCGGACTACTCACCGGGGAGCTGTTTTTT CAWSVGLLTGELFF
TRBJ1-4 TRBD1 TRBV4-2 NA TGTGCCAGCAGCCAAGGGGGGACAGGGAATGAAAAACTGTTTTTT CASSQGGTGNEKLFF
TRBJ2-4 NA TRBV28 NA TGTGCCAGCAGGGACACCTCTCTAGCCAAAAACATTCAGTACTTC CASRDTSLAKNIQYF
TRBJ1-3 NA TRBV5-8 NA TGTGCCAGCAGCTCTCAGGGTGTGTCGGGAAACACCATATATTTT CASSSQGVSGNTIYF
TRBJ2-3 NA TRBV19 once TGTGCCAGCTCCGAGGGCAGGACCACAGATACGCAGTATTTT CASSEGRTTDTQYF
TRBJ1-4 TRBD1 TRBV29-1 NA TGCAGCTTTCGACAGGGGGCAACTAATGAAAAACTGTTTTTT CSFRQGATNEKLFF